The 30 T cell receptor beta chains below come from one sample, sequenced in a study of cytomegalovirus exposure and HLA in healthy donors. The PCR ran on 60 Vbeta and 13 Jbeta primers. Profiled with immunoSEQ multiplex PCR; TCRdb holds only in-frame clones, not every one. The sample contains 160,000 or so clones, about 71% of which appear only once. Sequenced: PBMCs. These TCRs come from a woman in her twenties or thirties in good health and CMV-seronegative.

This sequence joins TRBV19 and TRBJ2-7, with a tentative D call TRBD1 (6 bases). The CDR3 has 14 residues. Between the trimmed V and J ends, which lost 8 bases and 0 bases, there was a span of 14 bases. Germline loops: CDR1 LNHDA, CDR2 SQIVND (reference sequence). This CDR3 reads CASGGAGDSYEQYF. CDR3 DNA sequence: TGTGCCAGTGGAGGTGCAGGGGACTCCTACGAGCAGTACTTC.

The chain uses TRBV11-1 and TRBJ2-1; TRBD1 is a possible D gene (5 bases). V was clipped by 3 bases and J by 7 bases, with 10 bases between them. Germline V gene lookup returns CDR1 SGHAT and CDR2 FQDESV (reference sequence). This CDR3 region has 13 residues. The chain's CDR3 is CASSFQGRNEQFF. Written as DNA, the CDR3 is TGTGCCAGCAGCTTCCAGGGTAGGAATGAGCAGTTCTTC.

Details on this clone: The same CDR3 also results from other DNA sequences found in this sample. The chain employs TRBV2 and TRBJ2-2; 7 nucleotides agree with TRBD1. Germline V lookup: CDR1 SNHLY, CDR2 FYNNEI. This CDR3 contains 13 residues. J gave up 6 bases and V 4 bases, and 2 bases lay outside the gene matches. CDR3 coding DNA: TGTGCCAGCAGTGGACAGGGCTCCGGGGAGCTGTTTTTT. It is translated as CASSGQGSGELFF.

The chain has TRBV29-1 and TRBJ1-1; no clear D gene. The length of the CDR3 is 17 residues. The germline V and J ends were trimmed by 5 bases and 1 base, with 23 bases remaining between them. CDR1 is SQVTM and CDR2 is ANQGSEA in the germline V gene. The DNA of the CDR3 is TGCAGCGTTCTGACGTTTACTAAAGCTGATCCGAACACTGAAGCTTTCTTT. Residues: CSVLTFTKADPNTEAFF.

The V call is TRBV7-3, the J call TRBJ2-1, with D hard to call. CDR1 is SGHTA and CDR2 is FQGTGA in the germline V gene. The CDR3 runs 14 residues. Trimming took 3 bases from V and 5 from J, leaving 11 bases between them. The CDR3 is CASSLRASDNEQFF. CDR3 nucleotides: TGTGCCAGCAGCTTGAGAGCGTCCGACAATGAGCAGTTCTTC.

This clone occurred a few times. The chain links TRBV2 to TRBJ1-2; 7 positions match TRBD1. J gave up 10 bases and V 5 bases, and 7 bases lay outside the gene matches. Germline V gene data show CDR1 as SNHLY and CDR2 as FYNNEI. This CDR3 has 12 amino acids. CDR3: CASSSGQTIYTF. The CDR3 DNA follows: TGTGCCAGCAGTTCGGGACAGACTATCTACACCTTC.

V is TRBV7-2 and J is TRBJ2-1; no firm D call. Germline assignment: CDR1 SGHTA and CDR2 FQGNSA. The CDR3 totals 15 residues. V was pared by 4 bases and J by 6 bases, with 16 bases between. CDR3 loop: CASSSPVGLANEQFF. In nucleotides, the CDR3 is TGTGCCAGCAGCTCACCTGTTGGGCTTGCCAATGAGCAGTTCTTC.

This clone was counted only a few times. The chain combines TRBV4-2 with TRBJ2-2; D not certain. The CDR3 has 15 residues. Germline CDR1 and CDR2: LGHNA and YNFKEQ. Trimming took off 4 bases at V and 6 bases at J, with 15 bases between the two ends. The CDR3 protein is CASSRPDSGSGELFF. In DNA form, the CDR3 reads TGTGCCAGCAGCCGACCTGACTCTGGTTCCGGGGAGCTGTTTTTT.

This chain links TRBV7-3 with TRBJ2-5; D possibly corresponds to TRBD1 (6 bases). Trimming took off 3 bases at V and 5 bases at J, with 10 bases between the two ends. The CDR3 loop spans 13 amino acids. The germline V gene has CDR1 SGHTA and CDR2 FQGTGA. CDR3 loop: CASSLQGFETQYF. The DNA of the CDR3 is TGTGCCAGCAGCTTGCAGGGGTTTGAGACCCAGTACTTC.

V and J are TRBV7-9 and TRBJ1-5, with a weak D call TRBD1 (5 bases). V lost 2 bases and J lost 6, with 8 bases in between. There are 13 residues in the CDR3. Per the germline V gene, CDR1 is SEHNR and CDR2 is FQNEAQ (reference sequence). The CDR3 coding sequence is TGTGCCAGCAGCTTATTGGGGGGTCAGCCCCAGCATTTT. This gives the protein CASSLLGGQPQHF. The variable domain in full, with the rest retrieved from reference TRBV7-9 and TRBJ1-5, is DTGVSQNPRHKITKRGQNVTFRCDPISEHNRLYWYRQTLGQGPEFLTYFQNEAQLEKSRLLSDRFSAERPKGSFSTLEIQRTEQGDSAMYLCASSLLGGQPQHFGDGTRLSIL.

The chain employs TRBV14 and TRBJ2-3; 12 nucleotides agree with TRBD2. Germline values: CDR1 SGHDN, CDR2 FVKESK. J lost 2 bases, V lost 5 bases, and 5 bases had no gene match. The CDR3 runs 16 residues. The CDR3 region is CASSSSGGALTDTQYF. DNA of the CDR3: TGTGCCAGCAGCTCTAGCGGGGGGGCCCTCACAGATACGCAGTATTTT.

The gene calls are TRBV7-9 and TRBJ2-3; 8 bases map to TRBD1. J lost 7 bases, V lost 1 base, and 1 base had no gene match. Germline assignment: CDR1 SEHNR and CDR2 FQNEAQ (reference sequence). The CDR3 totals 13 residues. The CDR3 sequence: CASSLGDRNTQYF. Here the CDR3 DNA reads TGTGCCAGCAGCTTAGGGGACAGGAATACGCAGTATTTT. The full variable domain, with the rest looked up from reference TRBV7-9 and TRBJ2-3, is DTGVSQNPRHKITKRGQNVTFRCDPISEHNRLYWYRQTLGQGPEFLTYFQNEAQLEKSRLLSDRFSAERPKGSFSTLEIQRTEQGDSAMYLCASSLGDRNTQYFGPGTRLTVL.

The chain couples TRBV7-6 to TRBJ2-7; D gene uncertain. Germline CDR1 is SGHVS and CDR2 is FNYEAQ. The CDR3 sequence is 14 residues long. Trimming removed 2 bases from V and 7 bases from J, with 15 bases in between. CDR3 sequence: CASSLSGPIEEQYF. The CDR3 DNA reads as TGTGCCAGCAGCTTATCCGGTCCTATTGAGGAGCAGTACTTC.

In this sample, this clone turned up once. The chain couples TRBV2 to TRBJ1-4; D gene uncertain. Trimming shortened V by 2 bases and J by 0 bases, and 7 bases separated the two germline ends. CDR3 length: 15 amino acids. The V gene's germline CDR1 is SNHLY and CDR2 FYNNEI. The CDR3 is CASSETQTTNEKLFF. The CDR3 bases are TGTGCCAGCAGTGAAACACAGACAACTAATGAAAAACTGTTTTTT.

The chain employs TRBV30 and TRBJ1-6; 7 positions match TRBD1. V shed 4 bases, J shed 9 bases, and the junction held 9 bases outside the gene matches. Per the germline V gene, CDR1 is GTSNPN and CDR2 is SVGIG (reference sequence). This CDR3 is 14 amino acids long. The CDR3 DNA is TGTGCCTGGAAACGGACAGGAGCAGCTTCACCCCTCCACTTT. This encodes CAWKRTGAASPLHF.

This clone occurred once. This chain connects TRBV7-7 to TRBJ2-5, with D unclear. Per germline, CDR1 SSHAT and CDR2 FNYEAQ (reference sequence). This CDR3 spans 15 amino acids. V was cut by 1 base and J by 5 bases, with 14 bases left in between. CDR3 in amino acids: CASSLGAKTVETQYF. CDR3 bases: TGTGCCAGCAGCTTAGGGGCAAAAACGGTGGAGACCCAGTACTTC.

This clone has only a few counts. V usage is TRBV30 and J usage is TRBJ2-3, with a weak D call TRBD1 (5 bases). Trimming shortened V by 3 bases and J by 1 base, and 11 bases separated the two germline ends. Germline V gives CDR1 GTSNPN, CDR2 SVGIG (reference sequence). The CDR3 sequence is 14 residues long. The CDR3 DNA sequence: TGTGCCTGGAGCTGGGGCTACGGCACAGATACGCAGTATTTT. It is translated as CAWSWGYGTDTQYF.

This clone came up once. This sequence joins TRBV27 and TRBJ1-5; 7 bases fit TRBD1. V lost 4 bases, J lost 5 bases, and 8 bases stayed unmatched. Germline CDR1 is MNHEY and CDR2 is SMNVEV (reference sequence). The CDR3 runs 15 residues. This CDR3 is CASSYGGQRHQPQHF. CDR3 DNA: TGTGCCAGCAGTTATGGGGGACAGCGCCATCAGCCCCAGCATTTT.

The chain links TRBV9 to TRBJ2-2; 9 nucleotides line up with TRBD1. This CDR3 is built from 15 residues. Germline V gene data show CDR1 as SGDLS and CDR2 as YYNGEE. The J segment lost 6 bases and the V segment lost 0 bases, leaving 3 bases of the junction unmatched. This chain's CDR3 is CASSVGTGDAGELFF. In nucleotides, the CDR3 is TGTGCCAGCAGCGTAGGGACAGGGGATGCCGGGGAGCTGTTTTTT.

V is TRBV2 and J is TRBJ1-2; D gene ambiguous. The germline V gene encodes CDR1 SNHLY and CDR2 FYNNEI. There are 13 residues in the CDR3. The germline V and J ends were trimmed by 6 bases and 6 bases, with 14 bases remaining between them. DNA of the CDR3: TGTGCCAGCAGCACAACTAGAAGTAATGGCTACACCTTC. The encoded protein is CASSTTRSNGYTF.

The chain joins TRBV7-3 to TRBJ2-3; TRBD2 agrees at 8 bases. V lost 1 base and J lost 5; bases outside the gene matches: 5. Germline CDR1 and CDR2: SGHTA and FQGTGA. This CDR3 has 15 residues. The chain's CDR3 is CASSLMYLAGDTQYF. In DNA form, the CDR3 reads TGTGCCAGCAGCTTAATGTATCTAGCGGGAGATACGCAGTATTTT.

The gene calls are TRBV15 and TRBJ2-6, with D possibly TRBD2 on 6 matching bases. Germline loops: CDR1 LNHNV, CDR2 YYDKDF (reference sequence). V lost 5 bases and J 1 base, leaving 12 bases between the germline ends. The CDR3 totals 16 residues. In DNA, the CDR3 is TGTGCCACCAGCGGCGACGCGGGGTCTGGGGCCAACGTCCTGACTTTC. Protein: CATSGDAGSGANVLTF.

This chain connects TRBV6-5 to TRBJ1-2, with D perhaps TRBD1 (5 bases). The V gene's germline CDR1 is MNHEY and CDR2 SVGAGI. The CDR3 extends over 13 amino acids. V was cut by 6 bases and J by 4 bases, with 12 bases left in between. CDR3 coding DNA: TGTGCCAGCAGATTGACAGCCACCTATGGCTACACCTTC. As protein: CASRLTATYGYTF.

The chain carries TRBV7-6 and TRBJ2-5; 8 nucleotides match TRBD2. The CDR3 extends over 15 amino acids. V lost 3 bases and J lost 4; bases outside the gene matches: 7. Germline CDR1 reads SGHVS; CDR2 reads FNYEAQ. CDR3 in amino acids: CASSFLGLGIETQYF. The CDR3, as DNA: TGTGCCAGCAGCTTCTTGGGACTAGGAATAGAGACCCAGTACTTC.

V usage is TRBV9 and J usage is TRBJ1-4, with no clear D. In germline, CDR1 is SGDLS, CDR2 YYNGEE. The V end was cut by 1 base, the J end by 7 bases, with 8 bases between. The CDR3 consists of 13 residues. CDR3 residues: CASSVREGEKLFF. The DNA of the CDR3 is TGTGCCAGCAGCGTACGTGAGGGTGAAAAACTGTTTTTT.

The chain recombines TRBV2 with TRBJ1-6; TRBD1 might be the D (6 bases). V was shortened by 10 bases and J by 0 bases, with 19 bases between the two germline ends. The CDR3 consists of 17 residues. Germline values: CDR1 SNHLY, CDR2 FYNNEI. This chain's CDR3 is CATRGGGTSSYNSPLHF. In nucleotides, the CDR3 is TGTGCCACCCGGGGAGGGGGGACAAGCTCCTATAATTCACCCCTCCACTTT.

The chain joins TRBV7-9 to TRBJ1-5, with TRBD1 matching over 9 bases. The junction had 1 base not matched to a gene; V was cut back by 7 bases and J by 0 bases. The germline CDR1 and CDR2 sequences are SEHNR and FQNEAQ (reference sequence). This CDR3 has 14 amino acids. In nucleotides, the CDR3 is TGTGCCAGCAAGGGACAGGGTAGCAATCAGCCCCAGCATTTT. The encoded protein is CASKGQGSNQPQHF. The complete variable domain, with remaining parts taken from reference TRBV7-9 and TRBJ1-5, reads DTGVSQNPRHKITKRGQNVTFRCDPISEHNRLYWYRQTLGQGPEFLTYFQNEAQLEKSRLLSDRFSAERPKGSFSTLEIQRTEQGDSAMYLCASKGQGSNQPQHFGDGTRLSIL.

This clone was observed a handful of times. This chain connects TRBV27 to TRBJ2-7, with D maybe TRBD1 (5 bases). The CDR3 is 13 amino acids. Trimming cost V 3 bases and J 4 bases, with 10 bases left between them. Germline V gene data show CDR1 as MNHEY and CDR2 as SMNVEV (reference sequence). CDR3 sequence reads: CASSFNRIYEQYF. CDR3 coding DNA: TGTGCCAGCAGTTTCAACAGGATTTACGAGCAGTACTTC.

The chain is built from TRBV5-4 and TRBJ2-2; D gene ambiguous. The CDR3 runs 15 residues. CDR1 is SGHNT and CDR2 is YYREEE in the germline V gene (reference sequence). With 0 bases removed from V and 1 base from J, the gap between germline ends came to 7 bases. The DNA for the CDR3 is TGTGCCAGCAGCTTGGGGGCTGGGAACACCGGGGAGCTGTTTTTT. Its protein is CASSLGAGNTGELFF.

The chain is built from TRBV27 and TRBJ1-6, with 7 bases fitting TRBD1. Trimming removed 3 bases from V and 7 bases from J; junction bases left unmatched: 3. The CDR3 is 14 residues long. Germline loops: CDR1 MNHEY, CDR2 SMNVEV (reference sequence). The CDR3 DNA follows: TGTGCCAGCAGTTTCGTGACAGGGAATTCACCCCTCCACTTT. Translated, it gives CASSFVTGNSPLHF.